These 24 T cell receptor beta chains came from one sample sequenced in a study of OX40 agonist ivuxolimab in advanced cancers. The data were produced by immunoSEQ multiplex PCR, yet TCRdb's version contains in-frame clones alone and is incomplete. The sample lists about 80,000 clones, over 75% occurring once. The sample here was CD4+ or CD8+ T cells sorted from blood, taken in a trial of the OX40 agonist ivuxolimab. Source of these receptors: an adult with an advanced solid tumor such as melanoma, head and neck, liver or kidney cancer.

This chain uses TRBV7-9 with TRBJ2-3; D might be TRBD2 (6 bases). Per germline, CDR1 SEHNR and CDR2 FQNEAQ (reference sequence). V was pared by 5 bases and J by 4 bases, with 19 bases between. The CDR3 is 16 amino acids. The CDR3: CASSPRSSVFSDTQYF. The CDR3, as DNA: TGTGCCAGCAGCCCCCGGTCTAGCGTATTTTCAGATACGCAGTATTTT.

This sequence joins TRBV6-5 and TRBJ1-1, with D hard to call. V was cut by 2 bases and J by 0 bases, with 1 base left in between. Per the germline V gene, CDR1 is MNHEY and CDR2 is SVGAGI. CDR3 length equals 12 residues. The chain's CDR3 is CASSYMNTEAFF. CDR3 nucleotides: TGTGCCAGCAGTTACATGAACACTGAAGCTTTCTTT.

The V and J genes are TRBV4-1 and TRBJ1-4; D remains unclear. Germline V CDR1 and CDR2: MGHRA, YSYEKL. The V gene lost 4 bases and the J gene lost 8 bases, with 14 bases spanning the gap. The CDR3 totals 14 residues. The CDR3 bases are TGCGCCAGCAGCCCCAGCGGAACACTAGAAAAACTGTTTTTT. Protein product: CASSPSGTLEKLFF.

This sequence joins TRBV6-6 and TRBJ1-3; D not certain. V lost 4 bases, J lost 7 bases, and 17 bases lay in between. Germline V gives CDR1 MNHNY, CDR2 SVGAGI (reference sequence). The CDR3 covers 15 residues. CDR3 loop: CASSSLLTGLNTIYF. DNA for the CDR3: TGTGCCAGCAGTTCATTGTTGACGGGGTTGAACACCATATATTTT.

The V gene is TRBV9, the J gene TRBJ2-1, with D hard to call. Per germline, CDR1 SGDLS and CDR2 YYNGEE. This CDR3 has 13 residues. The ends were cut back, 0 bases at V and 8 bases at J, with 9 bases in the middle. CDR3 amino acids: CASSVVSGDEQFF. CDR3 DNA sequence: TGTGCCAGCAGCGTAGTCTCAGGAGATGAGCAGTTCTTC. Full variable domain (missing parts from reference TRBV9 and TRBJ2-1): DSGVTQTPKHLITATGQRVTLRCSPRSGDLSVYWYQQSLDQGLQFLIQYYNGEERAKGNILERFSAQQFPDLHSELNLSSLELGDSALYFCASSVVSGDEQFFGPGTRLTVL.

J is TRBJ1-2 and V is TRBV28, with 8 bases matching TRBD1. CDR1 and CDR2 from the germline V gene are MDHEN and SYDVKM. J gave up 10 bases and V 7 bases, and 14 bases lay outside the gene matches. The CDR3 totals 14 residues. The chain's CDR3 is CASNTPDRAWDYTF. The CDR3, as DNA: TGTGCCAGCAACACCCCGGACAGGGCGTGGGACTACACCTTC.

The chain recombines TRBV5-1 with TRBJ1-1, with a weak D call TRBD1 (5 bases). The CDR3 has 14 amino acids. V lost 4 bases and J 3 bases, leaving 13 bases between the germline ends. Looked up from germline, CDR1 is SGHRS and CDR2 is YFSETQ. The chain's CDR3 is CASSANAGDTEAFF. In DNA, the CDR3 is TGCGCCAGCAGCGCGAACGCGGGGGACACTGAAGCTTTCTTT.

The chain is built from TRBV10-3 and TRBJ2-5; D unresolved. Germline CDR1 reads ENHRY; CDR2 reads SYGVKD. The CDR3 has 14 residues. Trimming removed 6 bases from V and 5 bases from J, with 16 bases in between. In nucleotides, the CDR3 is TGTGCCATCAGCCCGGGCCCCCAAGGGGAGACCCAGTACTTC. It is translated as CAISPGPQGETQYF.

This chain joins TRBV28 and TRBJ1-2; the D is unclear. V gave up 11 bases and J gave up 2 bases, with 9 bases separating them. The CDR3 is 11 amino acids. Germline V gene lookup returns CDR1 MDHEN and CDR2 SYDVKM. The CDR3 spells CAAQSNYGYTF. CDR3 DNA sequence: TGTGCCGCGCAGTCCAACTATGGCTACACCTTC.

CDR3 sequence (DNA): TGTGCCAGCAGTATAGGGAACGAGCAGTACTTC. Its protein is CASSIGNEQYF. The rearrangement links TRBV25-1 to TRBJ2-7; no definite D call. The CDR3 spans 11 residues. The V end lost 5 bases, the J end lost 5 bases, and 7 bases lay between the germline ends. Per germline, CDR1 MGHDK and CDR2 SYGVNS.

The V gene is TRBV29-1, the J gene TRBJ2-7, with 8 nucleotides matching TRBD1. Germline V gives CDR1 SQVTM, CDR2 ANQGSEA. The V gene end was trimmed by 6 bases and the J gene end by 4 bases; junction bases not matched to a gene: 5. The CDR3 contains 12 residues. The CDR3 coding sequence is TGCAGCGTCCAGGGGGCGCCTTACGAGCAGTACTTC. Translated: CSVQGAPYEQYF.

The chain combines TRBV9 with TRBJ2-1; 11 bases are a match to TRBD1. This CDR3 contains 15 residues. V gave up 4 bases and J gave up 7 bases; unmatched junction bases: 7. Germline V gene lookup returns CDR1 SGDLS and CDR2 YYNGEE. CDR3 protein: CASSIRTGGGNEQFF. CDR3 nucleotide sequence: TGTGCCAGCAGCATACGGACAGGGGGCGGGAATGAGCAGTTCTTC. Full variable domain (remainder filled in from reference TRBV9 and TRBJ2-1): DSGVTQTPKHLITATGQRVTLRCSPRSGDLSVYWYQQSLDQGLQFLIQYYNGEERAKGNILERFSAQQFPDLHSELNLSSLELGDSALYFCASSIRTGGGNEQFFGPGTRLTVL.

The V gene is TRBV7-9, the J gene TRBJ1-2; 9 nucleotides align to TRBD1. This CDR3 has 17 residues. V gave up 4 bases and J gave up 1 base; unmatched junction bases: 10. CDR1 and CDR2 (germline): SEHNR, FQNEAQ (reference sequence). CDR3 in amino acids: CASSSRDRAYLNYGYTF. The CDR3, as DNA: TGTGCCAGCAGCTCCCGGGACAGGGCCTATCTTAACTATGGCTACACCTTC.

This chain connects TRBV2 to TRBJ1-1; the D gene is possibly TRBD1 (5 bases). The CDR3 spans 14 residues. Trimming removed 4 bases from V and 3 bases from J, with 12 bases in between. Germline values: CDR1 SNHLY, CDR2 FYNNEI. Written as DNA, the CDR3 is TGTGCCAGCAGTGGGGGCTGGGAAGACACTGAAGCTTTCTTT. This encodes CASSGGWEDTEAFF. The full variable domain, with the rest looked up from reference TRBV2 and TRBJ1-1, is EPEVTQTPSHQVTQMGQEVILRCVPISNHLYFYWYRQILGQKVEFLVSFYNNEISEKSEIFDDQFSVERPDGSNFTLKIRSTKLEDSAMYFCASSGGWEDTEAFFGQGTRLTVV.

V is TRBV5-5 and J is TRBJ2-3; 11 bases line up with TRBD2. Germline lookup yields CDR1 SGHKS and CDR2 YYEKEE (reference sequence). The CDR3 contains 16 residues. The trim removed 1 base at V and 6 bases at J, leaving 7 bases unmatched. The CDR3 coding sequence is TGTGCCAGCAGCTTGAAGGCTAGCGGGGGGCTGGATACGCAGTATTTT. Protein: CASSLKASGGLDTQYF.

V usage is TRBV19 and J usage is TRBJ1-2; tentative D call: TRBD1 (5 bases). The CDR3 has 14 amino acids. From germline, CDR1 is LNHDA and CDR2 SQIVND (reference sequence). Trimming took 3 bases from V and 7 from J, leaving 15 bases between them. The CDR3 region has the DNA TGTGCCAGTAGTATGAGGGCGCAGGGCGGTGGCTACACCTTC. Translating it yields CASSMRAQGGGYTF.

This chain connects TRBV11-2 to TRBJ2-3; a weak D match, TRBD2 (6 bases). Looked up from germline, CDR1 is SGHAT and CDR2 is FQNNGV. The V end lost 1 base, the J end lost 4 bases, and 9 bases lay between the germline ends. The CDR3 length is 14 residues. As DNA, the CDR3 is TGTGCCAGCAGCTTAGGTACGGGAGCAGATACGCAGTATTTT. Translating gives CASSLGTGADTQYF.

The chain combines TRBV6-6 with TRBJ1-5; possibly TRBD1 for D (6 bases). There are 15 residues in the CDR3. Trimming took 4 bases from V and 4 from J, leaving 14 bases between them. CDR1 is MNHNY, CDR2 SVGAGI, per germline (reference sequence). The CDR3 here is CASSFDQGRNQPQHF. CDR3 coding DNA: TGTGCCAGCAGTTTCGACCAGGGGAGGAATCAGCCCCAGCATTTT.

About this clone: The same CDR3 can be traced to other DNA sequences in this sample. The gene calls are TRBV2 and TRBJ2-7, with D hard to call. V shed 6 bases and J shed 2 bases, with 5 bases lying between them. CDR1 and CDR2 from the germline V gene are SNHLY and FYNNEI. The CDR3 spans 11 residues. Here the CDR3 reads CASSETYEQYF. CDR3 bases: TGTGCCAGCAGCGAAACCTACGAGCAGTACTTC.

The V call is TRBV27, the J call TRBJ1-5; possible D gene TRBD1, 6 bases. V lost 1 base to trimming and J lost 7 bases, with 11 bases between them. Germline V gives CDR1 MNHEY, CDR2 SMNVEV (reference sequence). The CDR3 loop spans 14 amino acids. CDR3 residues: CASSLLGGHQPQHF. The DNA of the CDR3 is TGTGCCAGCAGTTTATTGGGGGGCCACCAGCCCCAGCATTTT.

This clone has just a few counts. The chain recombines TRBV5-6 with TRBJ2-5; TRBD1 matches 7 bases. V was clipped by 5 bases and J by 5 bases; unmatched bases: 18. The CDR3 extends over 17 amino acids. Germline CDR1 and CDR2: SGHDT and YYEEEE. This chain's CDR3 is CASSSVGLGGDGETQYF. Here the CDR3 DNA reads TGTGCCAGCAGTTCGGTCGGGTTAGGGGGCGATGGGGAGACCCAGTACTTC.

Here the CDR3 reads CASSPGQGNSPLHF. The CDR3 DNA reads as TGTGCCAGCAGTCCGGGACAGGGGAATTCACCCCTCCACTTT. The rearrangement links TRBV6-4 to TRBJ1-6, with 10 nucleotides matching TRBD1. CDR1 MRHNA and CDR2 SNTAGT come from the germline V gene. The CDR3 is 14 amino acids. V trimming: 5 bases; J trimming: 7 bases; junction bases outside the gene matches: 2.

This clone was recorded once. The rearrangement links TRBV9 to TRBJ2-7; 10 nucleotides line up with TRBD2. V lost 0 bases, J lost 6 bases, and 9 bases stayed unmatched. This CDR3 contains 16 residues. The V gene's germline CDR1 is SGDLS and CDR2 YYNGEE. The CDR3 DNA reads as TGTGCCAGCAGCGTAGACCTAGCGGGAGTGGGCGGCGAGCAGTACTTC. Its protein is CASSVDLAGVGGEQYF.

The gene calls are TRBV10-1 and TRBJ1-2; weak D call: TRBD1 (5 bases). In germline, CDR1 is WNHNN, CDR2 SYGVQD (reference sequence). CDR3 length: 13 residues. Trimming took off 5 bases at V and 1 base at J, with 8 bases between the two ends. The CDR3 here is CASSSGVNYGYTF. In DNA, the CDR3 is TGCGCCAGCAGTTCGGGGGTTAACTATGGCTACACCTTC.